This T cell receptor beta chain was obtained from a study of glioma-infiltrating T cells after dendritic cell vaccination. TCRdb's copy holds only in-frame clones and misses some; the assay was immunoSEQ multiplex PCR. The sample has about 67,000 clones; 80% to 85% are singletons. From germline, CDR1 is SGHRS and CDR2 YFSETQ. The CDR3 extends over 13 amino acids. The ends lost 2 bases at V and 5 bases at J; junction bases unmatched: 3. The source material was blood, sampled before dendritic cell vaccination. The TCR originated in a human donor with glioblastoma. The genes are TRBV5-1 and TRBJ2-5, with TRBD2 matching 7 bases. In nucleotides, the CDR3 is TGCGCCAGCAGCTTCGGGGGAGGGGAGACCCAGTACTTC. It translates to CASSFGGGETQYF.